What follows is one T cell receptor beta chain and its context. Its antigen is unknown. Base quality data are lacking; no much larger clone is found one base away. The cohort comprised 666 healthy bone marrow donors. At the time of sampling, every cohort member was nominally healthy, though immune exposures that went unrecorded were likely present. The donor was CMV seronegative and belonged to the group of more than 300 seronegative cohort members. A peripheral blood sample was provided by each donor, and peripheral blood mononuclear cells were used for TCR beta sequencing. Genomic DNA was extracted from the blood cell samples with the Qiagen DNeasy Blood Extraction Kit. For CDR1 and CDR2, the germline V gene (reference sequence) lists LNHDA and SQIVND. Relative to germline, V is 2 bases shorter and J is 0 bases shorter, with 8 bases between their ends. The CDR3 measures 16 amino acids from cysteine to phenylalanine. CDR3 DNA is the only sequence kept; it has 48 bases, read in frame from the first base.

The sample belongs to a study of cytomegalovirus exposure and HLA in healthy donors (dated by TCRdb to between 2016 and 2019). The study in broad terms: According to an earlier analysis of around 600 of the donors, 150 million to 200 million T cells yielded some 110 million unique TCR beta sequences and around 280 Gb of sequence data. Every repertoire in the discovery cohort had been generated on one and the same sequencing platform. A later analysis re-analyzed previously published TCR beta repertoires from hundreds of donors and added high-resolution HLA genotyping to study TCR occurrence patterns. A later genetic analysis used genome-wide SNP genotypes for about three fifths of the 666 donors, treating that subset as a discovery cohort. The T cell repertoires of 700 or so subjects were profiled by immunosequencing and related to cytomegalovirus serostatus. In an earlier analysis of a few hundred of the donors, high-throughput TCR beta sequencing was used to judge whether each TCR beta V gene segment behaved as functional or pseudogenic. Both class I and class II loci were covered by HLA typing, at four-digit resolution. Of the 350 to 450 genotyped donors, 65% to 90% fell in the genetic ancestry cluster associated with self-reported Caucasian donors. The study aimed to test whether signatures of past pathogen exposure could be identified by cataloging public T cell receptors. To predict cytomegalovirus infection status, the study brought together high-throughput TCR immunosequencing, statistical association of individual TCRs with disease status, and machine learning. Across some 400 genotyped donors of the cohort, an average of roughly 230,000 unique TCR beta nucleotide sequences per donor were sequenced, and roughly a sixth of those sequences were non-productive. Because of strong linkage in the cohort, a few DR-DQ haplotypes were treated as single units for association and clustering. Alongside the repertoire data, information on donor age, sex, ethnicity and CMV serostatus was compiled. An early release that covered approximately 600 HLA-typed donors contained about 300 gigabases of sequencing data and around 85 million unique TCR sequences. Along with the approximately 700-subject first cohort, a separate validation cohort of around 120 different subjects was used. Typing coverage differed by locus: A, B, C, DRB1 and DQB1 were typed in roughly 620-630 donors, DQA1 in 500 to 550, DPA1 in some 610, and DPB1 in just under 480. The later analysis used no new phenotypic data to find candidate immune exposures, relying instead on TCR beta sequences and their occurrence across donors. General findings and caveats noted by the study authors: V-gene and J-gene trimming of TCR beta chains was associated with a missense DCLRE1C variant in a later genetic analysis, and the association was replicated in an independent cohort. Assigning TCR associations to individual alleles was difficult when HLA alleles, especially DR and DQ, strongly co-occurred. The classifier was reported to diagnose cytomegalovirus status with high specificity and sensitivity in both the original and validation cohorts. Because counts were too low, about 17 rarely observed V segments, including chromosome 9 orphons, were excluded from the earlier analysis of 587 of the donors. Specific HLA alleles were associated with roughly 17,000 TCR beta sequences at a false discovery rate of 0.05 in a later analysis. In an earlier analysis of roughly 560 of the donors, most TCR beta V segments were observed in productive rearrangements about 90% or about 30% of the time, broadly matching IMGT annotations. In a later genetic analysis, fewer N-insertions in productive TCRs were reported among donors in an Asian-associated ancestry cluster than the approximately 710-donor mean. A further reported finding was that TCR beta sequences accurately predicted the HLA-A and HLA-B alleles for most subjects in the first cohort. The authors suggested that the approach could potentially be generalized to other disease states and immunological phenotypes. Most TCR sequences were observed very rarely across donors, whereas some public TCRs were present in many individuals. Roughly uniform sequencing depth across donors was assumed in presence/absence analyses, although this assumption may not hold. According to a later analysis, most CMV-associated TCR beta chains appeared to be HLA-restricted, and the HLA associations seemed to be driven largely by CMV exposure. CMV serostatus was the only immune exposure information available for the cohort. A few of the identified cytomegalovirus-associated TCR beta chains were confirmed in vitro to be specific for cytomegalovirus antigens. The study gave a list of 150 to 200 TCR beta chains associated with cytomegalovirus. Compared with equally common non-associated chains, HLA-associated TCR beta chains in a later analysis were more clonally expanded and had lower generation probabilities. According to a later analysis, TCR association rates differed among HLA loci, with DRB1 alleles showing the most associated TCRs and HLA-C alleles showing the fewest. Because some donors lacked HLA typing at each locus, the association tests relied only on the typed subset. This cohort had only TCR beta chains sequenced, and the lack of alpha or paired-chain data limited which features could be detected. Some IMGT-functional V segments, including TRBV6-2 and TRBV6-3, could not be distinguished by the 87-base-pair reads and were therefore excluded. A cluster of highly shared sequence variants was judged likely to represent a technical artifact of the sequencing pipeline. Correlated functional status among segregating V segments might be attributable to linkage disequilibrium, but an unknown experimental factor could not be ruled out. According to a later analysis, parvovirus B19, influenza, CMV and Epstein-Barr virus appeared linked to several top co-occurrence clusters.

The method was the immunoSEQ multiplex PCR assay. A mixture of 60 forward primers for TCR Vbeta segments and 13 reverse primers for TCR Jbeta segments was used in the multiplex PCR. The CDR3 region of rearranged TCR beta genes was amplified from genomic DNA with a multiplex PCR assay. On the Illumina HiSeq System, the amplified TCR beta libraries were sequenced as 87-base-pair reads. Under the source paper's analysis protocol: Across the 666 repertoires, a later analysis counted approximately 75 million unique TCR beta chains, approximately 12 million of which were shared by at least two donors. To remove PCR and sequencing errors, raw reads were error-corrected and collapsed into unique sequences using a nearest-neighbor algorithm that merged closely related sequences. Alignment of CDR3 sequences to IMGT reference sequences was used to assign V, D and J gene segments. For a sequence to be retained, at least a six-nucleotide match to both a V gene segment and a J gene segment was required. A rearrangement was called productive if the CDR3 had no stop codons and remained in frame with V and J, and every other rearrangement was called non-productive. Following IMGT convention, CDR3 was defined as the stretch from the second conserved V-encoded cysteine up to the conserved J-encoded phenylalanine. The earlier analysis of about 620 of the donors excluded sequences that lacked an unambiguous match to a single V gene segment. An earlier analysis of almost 600 of the donors classified V segments as functional when productive rearrangements were above 56.7% and as segregating when the standard deviation between donors was above 5%. A statistical classification framework was developed to diagnose cytomegalovirus status using the catalog of TCR beta chain sequences. In a later analysis, V and J genes were assigned by comparing TCR nucleotide sequences against IMGT/GENE-DB human TR gene sequences. Using the TCRdist pipeline, a later analysis assigned CDR3 sequences along with most-parsimonious VDJ recombination scenarios. A later analysis defined each TCR beta chain by its CDR3 amino acid sequence plus V-gene family, and excluded reads lacking a unique V-gene family. To address suspected cross-contamination and a sequencing artifact, a later analysis removed under 600 highly shared, low-generation-probability nucleotide sequences. For each public chain, a later analysis derived a clonal expansion index from normalized ranks of inferred template counts within each repertoire. A later analysis computed generation probabilities with a VDJ recombination model fitted to out-of-frame rearrangements, and checked the results against IGoR. In a later analysis, TCR-TCR, TCR-HLA and TCR-CMV co-occurrence was scored with hypergeometric tests, and a repertoire-size bias correction was applied to TCR pairs. In a later analysis, false discovery rates were estimated by permuting HLA or CMV assignments 20 times. A later analysis grouped co-occurring TCRs with DBSCAN, adding TCRdist sequence similarity when clustering within HLA-allele-positive subsets. Co-occurrence clustering excluded repertoires with fewer than 30,000 or more than 120,000 public chains, plus five with anomalous nucleotide sharing. Imported from immuneACCESS, the table was reduced by TCRdb to in-frame sequences with V and J called. These copies leave out some clones; in studies compared against another copy, an unresolved V gene accounts for under half, and the cause of the remainder is not known. V, J and clone size reflect that table, while D and trimming were determined from the DNA. This sample has about 100,000 clones in its table, and roughly 83% of those were observed once. Around 2.6% of the sample is taken by the ten largest.

The sequence was obtained from a man aged 40-49 years in good health and CMV-seronegative. The rearrangement combines TRBV19 with TRBJ1-6; the D segment could be TRBD1, given 5 matching bases. Material: PBMCs. The nucleotide sequence reads TGTGCCAGTAGTATACGGGGGAGCTCCTATAATTCACCCCTCCACTTT. It specifies CASSIRGSSYNSPLHF.